This passage covers 13 T cell receptor beta chains from one sample sequenced in a study of T cells in Graves' hyperthyroidism and ophthalmopathy. Amplified TCR beta CDR3 regions came from RNA transcripts. The HTBI primer set drove a first-round RT-PCR of the TCR CDR3. MiXCR, applied by TCRdb to the multiplex PCR reads, yields one record per CDR3 protein. This repertoire shows approximately 560,000 distinct CDR3 sequences, approximately 14% found once; its top ten account for 6.5% to 8%. Source material: blood. The origin of the receptors is a woman aged 30 to 39 with Graves' hyperthyroidism.

This clonotype was detected many times. The chain combines TRBV10-3 with TRBJ2-3; 7 bases match TRBD1. The CDR3 extends over 17 amino acids. Germline CDR1 and CDR2: ENHRY and SYGVKD. The ends lost 2 bases at V and 0 bases at J; junction bases unmatched: 8. Written as DNA, the CDR3 is TGTGCCATCAGTGAGGAAAACAGGGGTGGGAGCACAGATACGCAGTATTTT. It specifies CAISEENRGGSTDTQYF.

This clonotype was recorded at least ten times. This chain connects TRBV12-3 or TRBV12-4 to TRBJ1-1; D is undetermined. V lost 2 bases to trimming and J lost 1 base, with 17 bases between them. The CDR3 contains 17 residues. CDR3 sequence reads: CASSLTAFTPQNTEAFF. The CDR3, as DNA: TGTGCCAGCAGTTTAACCGCTTTCACCCCTCAGAACACTGAAGCTTTCTTT.

This clonotype showed up just once. The J gene is TRBJ1-2, the V gene TRBV19; the D gene is possibly TRBD1 (5 bases). CDR3 length: 12 amino acids. The germline V and J ends were trimmed by 9 bases and 5 bases, with 13 bases remaining between them. Germline V gene lookup returns CDR1 LNHDA and CDR2 SQIVND (reference sequence). CDR3 bases: TGTGCCAGCGGGAGGGGTCATTATGGCTACACCTTC. Translating it yields CASGRGHYGYTF.

This clonotype was detected ten times or more. The gene calls are TRBV7-3 and TRBJ2-1; D gene ambiguous. Trimming shortened V by 3 bases and J by 6 bases, and 9 bases separated the two germline ends. The CDR3 spans 13 residues. The germline V gene encodes CDR1 SGHTA and CDR2 FQGTGA. For the CDR3, the DNA is TGTGCCAGCAGCTTCCAGGACGCCAATGAGCAGTTCTTC. Translating gives CASSFQDANEQFF.

This clonotype was recorded at least ten times. The chain has TRBV2 and TRBJ2-7; TRBD2 aligns across 8 bases. CDR3 length: 14 residues. The V segment lost 5 bases and the J segment 6 bases; nucleotides outside the gene matches: 9. The germline CDR1 and CDR2 sequences are SNHLY and FYNNEI. As DNA, the CDR3 is TGTGCCAGCAGTAAGCCGGGACTAGTAAGCGAGCAGTACTTC. Translating gives CASSKPGLVSEQYF.

This clonotype was seen at least ten times. The rearrangement uses TRBV27 and TRBJ2-7, with TRBD2 as a possible D gene (7 bases). The CDR3 runs 15 residues. The V end was cut by 0 bases, the J end by 2 bases, with 11 bases between. Per germline, CDR1 MNHEY and CDR2 SMNVEV (reference sequence). The CDR3 protein is CASSLSGGATYEQYF. The DNA of the CDR3 is TGTGCCAGCAGTTTATCGGGGGGGGCAACCTACGAGCAGTACTTC.

This clonotype was seen ten or more times. The chain couples TRBV11-3 to TRBJ2-3; 10 bases align to TRBD2. V shed 4 bases and J 0 bases; nucleotides not matched to a gene: 10. Per the germline V gene, CDR1 is SGHNT and CDR2 is YENEEA. This CDR3 region has 18 residues. The CDR3 DNA is TGTGCCAGCAGCTCCCTGCCGCTAGCGGGAGAGAGCACAGATACGCAGTATTTT. It is translated as CASSSLPLAGESTDTQYF.

This clonotype appeared a few times. The J gene is TRBJ2-7, the V gene TRBV7-9, with D possibly being TRBD1 or TRBD2 (7 bases each). The CDR3 loop spans 17 amino acids. CDR1 and CDR2 from the germline V gene are SEHNR and FQNEAQ (reference sequence). V dropped 5 bases and J dropped 0 bases, with 20 bases sitting between them. The CDR3 nucleotides read TGTGCCAGCAGCCCCTCGTGGGGGGGACAGCCCTCCTACGAGCAGTACTTC. This gives the protein CASSPSWGGQPSYEQYF. The entire variable domain, with the rest obtained from reference TRBV7-9 and TRBJ2-7, is as follows: DTGVSQNPRHKITKRGQNVTFRCDPISEHNRLYWYRQTLGQGPEFLTYFQNEAQLEKSRLLSDRFSAERPKGSFSTLEIQRTEQGDSAMYLCASSPSWGGQPSYEQYFGPGTRLTVT.

The sample holds many counts of this clonotype. This chain connects TRBV12-3 or TRBV12-4 to TRBJ1-1; no firm D call. This CDR3 region has 14 residues. V shed 7 bases and J shed 0 bases, with 12 bases lying between them. Written as DNA, the CDR3 is TGTGCCAGCAACCCTATAGGGATGAACACTGAAGCTTTCTTT. Translating gives CASNPIGMNTEAFF.

This clonotype was recorded many times. The chain has TRBV6-1 and TRBJ2-7; D possibly corresponds to TRBD2 (6 bases). V lost 6 bases and J 6 bases, leaving 15 bases between the germline ends. CDR1 and CDR2 (germline): MNHNS, SASEGT. The CDR3 totals 13 residues. The CDR3 DNA is TGTGCCAGCAGCTTAGCGGTACTGGCCGAGCAGTACTTC. Translated: CASSLAVLAEQYF.

This clonotype was seen at least ten times. J is TRBJ1-2 and V is TRBV11-2; possibly TRBD1 for D (5 bases). This CDR3 region has 15 residues. Trimming stripped 5 bases from V and 1 base from J, with 14 bases between. Per germline, CDR1 SGHAT and CDR2 FQNNGV. The CDR3 DNA reads TGTGCCAGCAGCCAAACTTGGGGGAGTAACTATGGCTACACCTTC. This translates into CASSQTWGSNYGYTF.

This clonotype was detected ten times or more. In nucleotides, the CDR3 is TGCGCCAGCAGTGATTCCCGGGGAAACGGCTACACCTTC. This translates into CASSDSRGNGYTF. The chain couples TRBV10-2 to TRBJ1-2; D not resolved. V lost 3 bases to trimming and J lost 8 bases, with 13 bases between them. Germline-derived CDR1 and CDR2 are WSHSY and SAAADI. The CDR3 loop spans 13 amino acids.

This clonotype was seen only a few times. The chain links TRBV2 to TRBJ2-2, with 14 nucleotides matching TRBD2. V was pared by 6 bases and J by 5 bases, with 14 bases of the junction left unmatched. The length of the CDR3 is 19 residues. Germline assignment: CDR1 SNHLY and CDR2 FYNNEI. Here the CDR3 reads CASRPTGLAGEGWTGELFF. The CDR3 bases are TGTGCCAGCAGACCTACGGGACTAGCGGGAGAGGGTTGGACCGGGGAGCTGTTTTTT.